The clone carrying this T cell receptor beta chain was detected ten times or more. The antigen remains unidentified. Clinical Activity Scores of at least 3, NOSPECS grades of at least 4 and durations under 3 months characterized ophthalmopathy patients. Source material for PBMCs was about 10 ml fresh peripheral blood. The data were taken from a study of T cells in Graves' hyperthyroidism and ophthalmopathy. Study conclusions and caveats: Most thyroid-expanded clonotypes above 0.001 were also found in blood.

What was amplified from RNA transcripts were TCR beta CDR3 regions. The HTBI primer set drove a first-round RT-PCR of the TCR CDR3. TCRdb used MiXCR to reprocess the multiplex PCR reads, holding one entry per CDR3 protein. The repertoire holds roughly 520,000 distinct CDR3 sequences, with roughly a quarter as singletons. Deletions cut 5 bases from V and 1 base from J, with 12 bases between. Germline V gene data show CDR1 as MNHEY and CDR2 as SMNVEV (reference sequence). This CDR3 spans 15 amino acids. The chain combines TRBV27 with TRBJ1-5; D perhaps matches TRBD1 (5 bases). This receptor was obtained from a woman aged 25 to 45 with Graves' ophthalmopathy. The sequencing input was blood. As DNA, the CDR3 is TGTGCCAGCAGTCTAGGGGATGGGAGCAATCAGCCCCAGCATTTT. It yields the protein CASSLGDGSNQPQHF.